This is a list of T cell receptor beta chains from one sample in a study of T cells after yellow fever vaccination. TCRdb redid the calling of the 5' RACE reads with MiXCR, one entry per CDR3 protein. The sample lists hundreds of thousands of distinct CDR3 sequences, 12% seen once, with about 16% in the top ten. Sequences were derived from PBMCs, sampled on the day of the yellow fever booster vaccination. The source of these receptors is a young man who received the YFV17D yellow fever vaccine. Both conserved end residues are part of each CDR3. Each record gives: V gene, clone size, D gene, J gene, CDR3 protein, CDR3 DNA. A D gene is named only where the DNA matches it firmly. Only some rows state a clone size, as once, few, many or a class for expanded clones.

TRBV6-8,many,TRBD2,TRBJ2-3,CASSYVEREWVTDTQYF,TGTGCCAGCAGTTACGTTGAGCGGGAGTGGGTCACAGATACGCAGTATTTT
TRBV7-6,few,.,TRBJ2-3,CASSLKGGLASDTQYF,TGTGCCAGCAGCTTAAAAGGGGGACTCGCCTCTGATACGCAGTATTTT
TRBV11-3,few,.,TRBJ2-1,CASSPSPGTGNEQFF,TGTGCCAGCAGCCCGAGCCCCGGGACCGGCAATGAGCAGTTCTTC
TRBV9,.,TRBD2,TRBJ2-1,CASSVRASGDNEQFF,TGTGCCAGCAGCGTCCGGGCTAGCGGGGATAATGAGCAGTTCTTC
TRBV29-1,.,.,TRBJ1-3,CSVGQTGNTIYF,TGCAGCGTTGGACAAACTGGAAACACCATATATTTT
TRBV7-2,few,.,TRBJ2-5,CASTPVGTGWGETQYF,TGTGCCAGCACCCCAGTCGGGACCGGATGGGGAGAGACCCAGTACTTC
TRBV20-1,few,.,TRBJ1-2,CSARENQGIGGYTF,TGCAGTGCTAGAGAAAATCAGGGAATAGGGGGCTACACCTTC
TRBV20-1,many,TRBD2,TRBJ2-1,CSAKRSGSSYNEQFF,TGCAGTGCTAAACGTAGCGGGAGCAGCTACAATGAGCAGTTCTTC
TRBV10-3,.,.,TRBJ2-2,CAISEGGRTGLGELFF,TGTGCCATCAGTGAGGGAGGGCGGACAGGCCTCGGGGAGCTGTTTTTT
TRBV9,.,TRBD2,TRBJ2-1,CASSGTSGRAGSSYNEQFF,TGTGCCAGCAGCGGGACTAGCGGGAGGGCCGGGAGCTCCTACAATGAGCAGTTCTTC
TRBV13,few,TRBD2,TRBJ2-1,CASSPRLAGGLNEQFF,TGTGCCAGCAGCCCTCGTCTAGCGGGGGGACTCAATGAGCAGTTCTTC
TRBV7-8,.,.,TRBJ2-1,CASSLGTGPYNEQFF,TGTGCCAGCAGCTTAGGTACAGGGCCCTACAATGAGCAGTTCTTC
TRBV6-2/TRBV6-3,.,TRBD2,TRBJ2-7,CASRTNREGYTYEQYF,TGTGCCAGCAGAACCAACCGGGAGGGGTACACCTACGAGCAGTACTTC
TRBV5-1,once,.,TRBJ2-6,CASSLAERSGANVLTF,TGCGCCAGCAGCTTGGCCGAGAGATCTGGGGCCAACGTCCTGACTTTC
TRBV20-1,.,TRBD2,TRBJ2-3,CSARNLAGVGDTQYF,TGCAGTGCTAGAAACTTAGCGGGAGTTGGAGATACGCAGTATTTT
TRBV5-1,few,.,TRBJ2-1,CASRTQDSSYNEQFF,TGCGCCAGCAGGACACAAGACAGCTCCTACAATGAGCAGTTCTTC
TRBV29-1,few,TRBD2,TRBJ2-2,CSVAVASGPNTGELFF,TGCAGCGTTGCGGTCGCTAGCGGACCCAACACCGGGGAGCTGTTTTTT
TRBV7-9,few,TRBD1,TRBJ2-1,CASSLDTGTGPFF,TGTGCCAGCAGCTTAGACACCGGGACAGGGCCGTTCTTC
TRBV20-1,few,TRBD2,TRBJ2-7,CSASLRTSGTHEQYF,TGCAGTGCTAGTCTTAGGACTAGCGGGACTCACGAGCAGTACTTC
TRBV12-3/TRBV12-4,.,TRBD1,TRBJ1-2,CASRGDRANYGYTF,TGTGCCAGCAGAGGAGACAGGGCGAACTATGGCTACACCTTC
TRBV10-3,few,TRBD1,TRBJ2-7,CAIRSQGDGEQYF,TGTGCCATCAGATCACAGGGGGACGGCGAGCAGTACTTC
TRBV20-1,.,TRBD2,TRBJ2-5,CSARLAGGRQETQYF,TGCAGTGCTAGATTAGCGGGAGGCCGCCAAGAGACCCAGTACTTC
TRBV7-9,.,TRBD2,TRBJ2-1,CASATSGRFNEQFF,TGTGCCAGCGCAACTAGCGGGAGGTTCAATGAGCAGTTCTTC
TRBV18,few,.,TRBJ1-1,CASSPKEMNTEAFF,TGTGCCAGCTCACCAAAGGAGATGAACACTGAAGCTTTCTTT
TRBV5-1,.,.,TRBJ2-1,CASSLAGFNYNEQFF,TGCGCCAGCAGCTTGGCTGGCTTTAACTACAATGAGCAGTTCTTC
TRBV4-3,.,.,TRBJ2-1,CASSQEGAHNEQFF,TGCGCCAGCAGCCAAGAGGGGGCCCACAATGAGCAGTTCTTC
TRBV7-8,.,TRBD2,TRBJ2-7,CASSQSGTRFYEQYF,TGTGCCAGCAGCCAATCCGGGACTAGATTCTACGAGCAGTACTTC
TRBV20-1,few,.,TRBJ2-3,CSAFSTSTDTQYF,TGCAGTGCTTTTTCGACTAGCACAGATACGCAGTATTTT
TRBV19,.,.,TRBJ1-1,CATGQRNTEAFF,TGTGCCACAGGACAGAGGAACACTGAAGCTTTCTTT
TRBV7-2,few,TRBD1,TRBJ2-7,CASSDPGTGQGYEQYF,TGTGCCAGCAGCGACCCAGGGACAGGGCAGGGCTACGAGCAGTACTTC
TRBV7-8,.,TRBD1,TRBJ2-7,CASSQDRAGNEQYF,TGTGCCAGCAGCCAGGACAGGGCAGGGAACGAGCAGTACTTC
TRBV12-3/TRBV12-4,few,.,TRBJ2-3,CASSSQLDTQYF,TGTGCCAGCAGTTCCCAGCTGGATACGCAGTATTTT
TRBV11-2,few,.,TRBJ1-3,CASSQQDAPGNTIYF,TGTGCCAGCAGCCAACAGGATGCGCCTGGAAACACCATATATTTT
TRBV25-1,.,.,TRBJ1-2,CASSEGKRRDGYTF,TGTGCCAGCAGTGAAGGAAAGAGACGAGATGGCTACACCTTC
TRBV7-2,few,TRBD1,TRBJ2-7,CASSLGPGTGSSYEQYF,TGTGCCAGCAGCTTAGGCCCCGGGACAGGGTCCTCCTACGAGCAGTACTTC
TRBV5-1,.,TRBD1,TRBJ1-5,CASRQGANQPQHF,TGCGCCAGTAGACAGGGGGCGAATCAGCCCCAGCATTTT
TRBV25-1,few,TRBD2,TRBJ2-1,CASSESGTSGYNEQFF,TGTGCCAGCAGTGAATCTGGGACTAGCGGGTACAATGAGCAGTTCTTC
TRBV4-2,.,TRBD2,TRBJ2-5,CASSQLAGGETQYF,TGTGCCAGCAGCCAGCTAGCGGGAGGAGAGACCCAGTACTTC
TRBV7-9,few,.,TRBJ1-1,CASQRVTEAFF,TGTGCCAGCCAGAGGGTCACTGAAGCTTTCTTT
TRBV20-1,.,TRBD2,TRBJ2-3,CSVGSGTPFSSTDTQYF,TGCAGTGTTGGTAGCGGGACCCCTTTCTCTAGCACAGATACGCAGTATTTT
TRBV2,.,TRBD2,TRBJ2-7,CASRLAGVASYEQYF,TGTGCCAGCAGGCTAGCGGGGGTTGCCTCCTACGAGCAGTACTTC
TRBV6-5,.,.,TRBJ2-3,CASSSLWGPTDTQYF,TGTGCCAGCAGTTCCCTTTGGGGGCCTACAGATACGCAGTATTTT
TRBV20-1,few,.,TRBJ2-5,CSASKDGKETQYF,TGCAGTGCTAGTAAGGACGGCAAAGAGACCCAGTACTTC
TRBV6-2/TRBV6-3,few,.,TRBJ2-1,CASSQTQGEQFF,TGTGCCAGCAGCCAAACTCAGGGGGAGCAGTTCTTC
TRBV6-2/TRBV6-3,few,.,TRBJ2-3,CASSADPDSTDTQYF,TGTGCCAGCTCCGCCGACCCCGATAGCACAGATACGCAGTATTTT
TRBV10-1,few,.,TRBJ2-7,CASSESWGAYEQYF,TGCGCCAGCAGTGAGTCGTGGGGCGCCTACGAGCAGTACTTC
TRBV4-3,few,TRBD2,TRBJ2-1,CASSQVMGSGRAYNEQFF,TGCGCCAGCAGCCAGGTAATGGGTAGCGGGAGAGCCTACAATGAGCAGTTCTTC
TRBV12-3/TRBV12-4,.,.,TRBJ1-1,CASRGVMNTEAFF,TGTGCCAGCAGAGGGGTCATGAACACTGAAGCTTTCTTT
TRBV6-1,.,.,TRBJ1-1,CASRLSRNTEAFF,TGTGCCAGCAGACTTAGTAGGAACACTGAAGCTTTCTTT
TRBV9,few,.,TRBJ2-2,CASSVHRDTGELFF,TGTGCCAGCAGCGTACACAGGGATACCGGGGAGCTGTTTTTT
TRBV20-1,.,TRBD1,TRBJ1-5,CSAVLLGQDNQPQHF,TGCAGTGCTGTCCTCCTGGGACAGGACAATCAGCCCCAGCATTTT
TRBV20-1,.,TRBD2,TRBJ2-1,CSARDVLADSYNEQFF,TGCAGTGCTAGAGATGTGCTAGCGGACTCCTACAATGAGCAGTTCTTC
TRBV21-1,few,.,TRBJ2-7,CASSKPYEQYF,TGTGCCAGCAGCAAACCCTACGAGCAGTACTTC
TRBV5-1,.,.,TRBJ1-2,CASSPWGGQYGYTF,TGCGCCAGCAGCCCCTGGGGGGGTCAGTATGGCTACACCTTC
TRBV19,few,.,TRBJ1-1,CASSIWQMNTEAFF,TGTGCCAGTAGTATTTGGCAGATGAACACTGAAGCTTTCTTT
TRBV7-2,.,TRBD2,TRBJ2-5,CASSLGTSGSFQETQYF,TGTGCCAGCAGCTTAGGGACTAGCGGGAGTTTTCAAGAGACCCAGTACTTC
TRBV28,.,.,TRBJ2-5,CASTLRGLSGTQYF,TGTGCCAGCACCCTCCGGGGTCTATCGGGGACCCAGTACTTC
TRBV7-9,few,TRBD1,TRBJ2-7,CASSPEGQGRNWEQYF,TGTGCCAGCAGTCCAGAGGGACAGGGGAGGAATTGGGAGCAGTACTTC